This T cell receptor beta chain was obtained from a study of technical replicates of blood from several donors. The data were produced by immunoSEQ multiplex PCR, yet TCRdb's version contains in-frame clones alone and is incomplete. The repertoire has 40,000 to 55,000 clones, roughly 95% of them found once; the top ten carry around 0.4%. This clone has only one observation. V trimming: 4 bases; J trimming: 8 bases; junction bases outside the gene matches: 2. Germline V CDR1 and CDR2: ENHRY, SYGVKD. The CDR3 spans 12 residues. The receptor was isolated from a human donor in good health. The V gene is TRBV10-3, the J gene TRBJ1-1; 9 positions agree with TRBD1. Sequencing was carried out using T cells isolated from PBMCs. CDR3 protein: CAISAGTGEAFF. Written as DNA, the CDR3 is TGTGCCATCAGTGCCGGGACAGGGGAAGCTTTCTTT.